The 7 T cell receptor beta chains presented below share a single source sample, sequenced in a study of blood T cell repertoires in COVID-19 (dated by TCRdb to the early 2020s). The method was the immunoSEQ multiplex PCR assay. TCRdb's version of the immuneACCESS table is confined to in-frame rearrangements and falls short of the full clone set. An unresolved V gene accounts for under half of the shortfall where checked; the remainder is of unknown origin. Recorded for this sample are some 44,000 clones; around 93% of them occurred a single time. Together, the top ten hold approximately 12% of the sample. The sequencing input was peripheral blood. The receptors shown here come from a human donor in a cohort sampled during active COVID-19.

V is TRBV7-8 and J is TRBJ2-5; 9 nucleotides align to TRBD1. CDR3 length: 15 amino acids. Unmatched junction bases numbered 3, after V lost 2 bases and J lost 2 bases. Looked up from germline, CDR1 is SGHVS and CDR2 is FQNEAQ. In DNA form, the CDR3 reads TGTGCCAGCAGCTTACGGGACAGGGAACAAGAGACCCAGTACTTC. Amino acids: CASSLRDREQETQYF. Full variable domain (outside the CDR3, taken from reference TRBV7-8 and TRBJ2-5): GAGVSQSPRYKVAKRGQDVALRCDPISGHVSLFWYQQALGQGPEFLTYFQNEAQLDKSGLPSDRFFAERPEGSVSTLKIQRTQQEDSAVYLCASSLRDREQETQYFGPGTRLLVL.

The chain has TRBV12-3 or TRBV12-4 and TRBJ2-7, with D unclear. The CDR3 contains 13 residues. Trimming stripped 3 bases from V and 6 bases from J, with 12 bases between. The CDR3: CASSLFQAGEQYF. CDR3 sequence (DNA): TGTGCCAGCAGTTTGTTCCAAGCCGGCGAGCAGTACTTC.

The genes are TRBV11-3 and TRBJ2-5; D may be TRBD2 (6 bases). Trimming stripped 4 bases from V and 5 bases from J, with 17 bases between. Germline V gene lookup returns CDR1 SGHNT and CDR2 YENEEA. The CDR3 loop spans 15 amino acids. DNA of the CDR3: TGTGCCAGCAGCTCCGGGACTTCAAGTAGGGAGACCCAGTACTTC. As protein: CASSSGTSSRETQYF. Full variable domain (rest looked up from reference TRBV11-3 and TRBJ2-5): EAGVVQSPRYKIIEKKQPVAFWCNPISGHNTLYWYLQNLGQGPELLIRYENEEAVDDSQLPKDRFSAERLKGVDSTLKIQPAELGDSAVYLCASSSGTSSRETQYFGPGTRLLVL.

This clone has only one observation. The chain joins TRBV19 to TRBJ2-1, with TRBD2 identical over 8 bases. This CDR3 region has 15 residues. The V gene end was trimmed by 10 bases and the J gene end by 6 bases; junction bases not matched to a gene: 14. Germline lookup yields CDR1 LNHDA and CDR2 SQIVND (reference sequence). CDR3 loop: CATGGIDFVINEQFF. CDR3 bases: TGTGCCACGGGGGGGATAGACTTCGTAATCAATGAGCAGTTCTTC.

This rearrangement joins TRBV5-4 to TRBJ2-7, with 8 bases that match TRBD2. This CDR3 is built from 15 residues. Germline V gives CDR1 SGHNT, CDR2 YYREEE (reference sequence). Trimming removed 0 bases from V and 0 bases from J; junction bases left unmatched: 2. This CDR3 reads CASSLGSGVSYEQYF. CDR3 nucleotides: TGTGCCAGCAGCTTGGGTAGCGGGGTCTCCTACGAGCAGTACTTC.

This chain connects TRBV30 to TRBJ2-4; a weak D match, TRBD1 (6 bases). Trimming shortened V by 3 bases and J by 0 bases, and 18 bases separated the two germline ends. Germline V gene sequence: CDR1 GTSNPN, CDR2 SVGIG (reference sequence). This CDR3 is built from 17 residues. CDR3 nucleotide sequence: TGTGCCTGGAGAGGAGGACAGAACCTCCTAGCCAAAAACATTCAGTACTTC. Translation gives CAWRGGQNLLAKNIQYF. Using reference TRBV30 and TRBJ2-4 for the parts outside the CDR3, the full variable domain is SQTIHQWPATLVQPVGSPLSLECTVEGTSNPNLYWYRQAAGRGLQLLFYSVGIGQISSEVPQNLSASRPQDRQFILSSKKLLLSDSGFYLCAWRGGQNLLAKNIQYFGAGTRLSVL.

This chain links TRBV27 with TRBJ1-2; no firm D call. V lost 2 bases, J lost 7 bases, and 11 bases lay in between. The CDR3 consists of 13 residues. Germline-derived CDR1 and CDR2 are MNHEY and SMNVEV (reference sequence). This chain's CDR3 is CASSLRGLGGYTF. CDR3 DNA: TGTGCCAGCAGTTTACGAGGGCTGGGTGGCTACACCTTC.